These 23 T cell receptor beta chains were all obtained from the same sample, sequenced in a study of shared clonotypes between healthy human individuals. Only in-frame clones appear in the TCRdb table, and some are missing; sequencing was by immunoSEQ multiplex PCR. The sample shows about 380,000 clones, 90% to 97% of them seen only once. Sequencing was carried out using memory CD8+ T cells sorted from blood. The sample's subset: CD45RO+ cells pooled with CCR7-negative TemRA cells. The receptors here all came from a man aged 30 to 39 in good health.

The rearrangement joins TRBV15 to TRBJ2-1, with 8 bases fitting TRBD2. V shed 0 bases, J shed 0 bases, and the junction held 10 bases outside the gene matches. The germline V gene encodes CDR1 LNHNV and CDR2 YYDKDF (reference sequence). The CDR3 runs 19 residues. The CDR3 loop reads CATSREVFSGTVSYNEQFF. CDR3 bases: TGTGCCACCAGCAGAGAGGTTTTTAGCGGGACCGTCTCCTACAATGAGCAGTTCTTC.

The chain joins TRBV4-2 to TRBJ2-7; the D gene is possibly TRBD1 (5 bases). CDR1 LGHNA and CDR2 YNFKEQ come from the germline V gene. CDR3 size: 14 residues. V lost 4 bases and J 3 bases, leaving 13 bases between the germline ends. This CDR3 reads CASSLGAGNYEQYF. CDR3 sequence (DNA): TGTGCCAGCAGCCTTGGGGCAGGGAACTACGAGCAGTACTTC.

This chain links TRBV4-1 with TRBJ2-1; no clear D gene. With 1 base removed from V and 9 bases from J, the gap between germline ends came to 10 bases. This CDR3 comprises 13 residues. Germline V lookup: CDR1 MGHRA, CDR2 YSYEKL. The CDR3 is CASSQAGRLEQFF. The DNA for the CDR3 is TGCGCCAGCAGCCAAGCAGGAAGGCTTGAGCAGTTCTTC.

The J gene is TRBJ2-1, the V gene TRBV6-6, with 8 nucleotides matching TRBD1. The CDR3 loop spans 14 amino acids. CDR1 is MNHNY and CDR2 is SVGAGI in the germline V gene (reference sequence). Trimming cost V 1 base and J 5 bases; bases outside gene matches: 1. CDR3 DNA: TGTGCCAGCAGTTACTGGACAGGGAACAATGAGCAGTTCTTC. It yields the protein CASSYWTGNNEQFF.

The chain uses TRBV5-5 and TRBJ2-2; 12 bases match TRBD2. This CDR3 is 17 amino acids long. The V segment lost 1 base and the J segment 9 bases; nucleotides outside the gene matches: 10. Germline CDR1 reads SGHKS; CDR2 reads YYEKEE (reference sequence). The CDR3 sequence is CASSLSRSSGRARELFF. CDR3 nucleotides: TGTGCCAGCAGCTTGTCCCGATCTAGCGGGAGGGCCCGGGAGCTGTTTTTT.

The J gene is TRBJ2-3, the V gene TRBV7-2; the D gene is possibly TRBD1 (6 bases). The V gene's germline CDR1 is SGHTA and CDR2 FQGNSA. With 2 bases removed from V and 10 bases from J, the gap between germline ends came to 10 bases. CDR3 length: 12 residues. The CDR3, as DNA: TGTGCCAGCAGCTTAACAGGGTTAGCGCAGTATTTT. Translated: CASSLTGLAQYF.

The rearrangement joins TRBV4-2 to TRBJ1-2; TRBD1 might be the D (5 bases). Germline values: CDR1 LGHNA, CDR2 YNFKEQ. This CDR3 region has 13 residues. V lost 6 bases and J lost 8, with 16 bases in between. The CDR3: CASRRRGSDGYTF. CDR3 bases: TGTGCCAGCAGGAGAAGGGGAAGTGACGGCTACACCTTC.

CDR3 loop: CASSLAIGGRGETQYF. The CDR3 DNA reads TGTGCCAGCAGCTTAGCGATTGGCGGGAGAGGAGAGACCCAGTACTTC. The chain employs TRBV7-2 and TRBJ2-5; the match to TRBD2 covers 7 bases. In germline, CDR1 is SGHTA, CDR2 FQGNSA. The CDR3 sequence is 16 residues long. J lost 4 bases, V lost 0 bases, and 8 bases had no gene match.

The chain links TRBV6-4 to TRBJ2-3; D remains ambiguous. The ends were cut back, 10 bases at V and 4 bases at J, with 9 bases in the middle. The CDR3 length is 11 residues. Germline V gene sequence: CDR1 MRHNA, CDR2 SNTAGT. The CDR3 DNA reads as TGTGCCATTCCATCGGCAGATACGCAGTATTTT. It specifies CAIPSADTQYF.

In DNA, the CDR3 is TGTGCCAGCAGTTCGACAGGCCTTAGGAGTGAAGCTTTCTTT. It translates to CASSSTGLRSEAFF. The rearrangement links TRBV28 to TRBJ1-1, with a tentative D call TRBD1 (6 bases). V was shortened by 4 bases and J by 7 bases, with 16 bases between the two germline ends. Germline values: CDR1 MDHEN, CDR2 SYDVKM. CDR3 length: 14 amino acids.

CDR3 sequence (DNA): TGTGCCAGCAGTTCTCCTCTAAACGGGATACCTACCGGGGAGCTGTTTTTT. Protein sequence: CASSSPLNGIPTGELFF. The V call is TRBV27, the J call TRBJ2-2; weak D call: TRBD2 (5 bases). The germline V and J ends were trimmed by 4 bases and 5 bases, with 20 bases remaining between them. This CDR3 is 17 amino acids long. The germline V gene encodes CDR1 MNHEY and CDR2 SMNVEV (reference sequence).

The J gene is TRBJ2-7, the V gene TRBV5-6; possibly TRBD2 for D (5 bases). CDR3 size: 11 residues. Trimming cost V 1 base and J 7 bases, with 6 bases left between them. CDR1 is SGHDT, CDR2 YYEEEE, per germline. CDR3 sequence reads: CASSLRGEQYF. DNA for the CDR3: TGTGCCAGCAGCTTGCGAGGGGAGCAGTACTTC.

About this clone itself: Additional DNA sequences in this sample encode the identical CDR3. The V gene is TRBV6-1, the J gene TRBJ2-7; 8 positions agree with TRBD1. Germline CDR1 and CDR2: MNHNS and SASEGT. Trimming at V came to 6 bases and at J to 2 bases, leaving 6 bases not matched to a gene. There are 14 residues in the CDR3. CDR3 nucleotides: TGTGCCAGCAGCGACAGGGGAGGTCCCTACGAGCAGTACTTC. Translation gives CASSDRGGPYEQYF.

The chain links TRBV6-5 to TRBJ2-7, with D possibly being TRBD2 (5 bases). Per germline, CDR1 MNHEY and CDR2 SVGAGI. The V end lost 2 bases, the J end lost 2 bases, and 13 bases lay between the germline ends. The length of the CDR3 is 15 residues. The CDR3 bases are TGTGCCAGCAGTTACGGCGGGCAGCAACCCTACGAGCAGTACTTC. It yields the protein CASSYGGQQPYEQYF.

The V and J genes are TRBV14 and TRBJ1-2, with D perhaps TRBD1 (6 bases). Germline-derived CDR1 and CDR2 are SGHDN and FVKESK. Trimming cost V 1 base and J 7 bases, with 7 bases left between them. This CDR3 has 12 amino acids. CDR3 sequence (DNA): TGTGCCAGCAGCCAAGGACAGGTTGGCTACACCTTC. As protein: CASSQGQVGYTF.

The chain couples TRBV18 to TRBJ2-7, with 10 bases lining up with TRBD1. The CDR3 has 14 residues. Losses at the gene ends were 3 bases for V and 2 bases for J; bases not matched to a gene: 1. CDR1 is KGHSH and CDR2 is LQKENI in the germline V gene. The CDR3 DNA reads as TGTGCCAGCTCACCGGGACAGGGGACCTACGAGCAGTACTTC. It encodes CASSPGQGTYEQYF.

This chain joins TRBV27 and TRBJ2-7, with 11 positions matching TRBD2. The germline V gene encodes CDR1 MNHEY and CDR2 SMNVEV (reference sequence). V lost 6 bases, J lost 3 bases, and 7 bases stayed unmatched. The CDR3 length is 15 residues. CDR3 residues: CASSFIAGGSYEQYF. CDR3 coding DNA: TGTGCCAGCAGCTTTATAGCGGGAGGGAGCTACGAGCAGTACTTC.

V and J are TRBV7-9 and TRBJ2-7, with no clear D. Germline V CDR1 and CDR2: SEHNR, FQNEAQ (reference sequence). With 5 bases removed from V and 3 bases from J, the gap between germline ends came to 17 bases. The CDR3 is 15 residues long. The CDR3 protein is CASSPPRGTLYEQYF. CDR3 nucleotide sequence: TGTGCCAGCAGCCCCCCCCGAGGAACCCTCTACGAGCAGTACTTC. The complete variable domain, with remaining parts taken from reference TRBV7-9 and TRBJ2-7, reads DTGVSQNPRHKITKRGQNVTFRCDPISEHNRLYWYRQTLGQGPEFLTYFQNEAQLEKSRLLSDRFSAERPKGSFSTLEIQRTEQGDSAMYLCASSPPRGTLYEQYFGPGTRLTVT.

J is TRBJ1-1 and V is TRBV9; unclear D gene. Trimming removed 3 bases from V and 1 base from J, with 10 bases in between. The CDR3 loop spans 14 amino acids. CDR1 SGDLS and CDR2 YYNGEE come from the germline V gene. The chain's CDR3 is CASSAPTQNTEAFF. The CDR3 DNA sequence: TGTGCCAGCAGCGCCCCAACACAGAACACTGAAGCTTTCTTT.

This rearrangement joins TRBV7-9 to TRBJ1-1, with 8 bases lining up with TRBD1. V gave up 6 bases and J gave up 7 bases; unmatched junction bases: 7. The CDR3 runs to 13 residues. Germline V gene lookup returns CDR1 SEHNR and CDR2 FQNEAQ (reference sequence). CDR3 residues: CASRPTGGVEAFF. The CDR3 region has the DNA TGTGCCAGCAGGCCTACAGGGGGTGTTGAAGCTTTCTTT.

This chain connects TRBV28 to TRBJ2-7; 11 nucleotides agree with TRBD2. This CDR3 comprises 17 residues. V was clipped by 0 bases and J by 0 bases; unmatched bases: 4. Per germline, CDR1 MDHEN and CDR2 SYDVKM. This chain's CDR3 is CASSLWTSGASSYEQYF. The DNA of the CDR3 is TGTGCCAGCAGTTTATGGACTAGCGGGGCCAGCTCCTACGAGCAGTACTTC. Full variable domain (rest looked up from reference TRBV28 and TRBJ2-7): DVKVTQSSRYLVKRTGEKVFLECVQDMDHENMFWYRQDPGLGLRLIYFSYDVKMKEKGDIPEGYSVSREKKERFSLILESASTNQTSMYLCASSLWTSGASSYEQYFGPGTRLTVT.

Notes on this clone: This sample also contains other DNA sequences that code for the same CDR3. This chain connects TRBV6-1 to TRBJ2-3; 9 bases match TRBD2. The germline V gene encodes CDR1 MNHNS and CDR2 SASEGT. The CDR3 is made up of 14 amino acids. V gave up 6 bases and J gave up 1 base; unmatched junction bases: 2. CDR3 nucleotide sequence: TGTGCCAGCAGCGTAGCGGGAGGCACAGATACGCAGTATTTT. Translation: CASSVAGGTDTQYF.

The J gene is TRBJ1-3, the V gene TRBV30; D not certain. Germline loops: CDR1 GTSNPN, CDR2 SVGIG (reference sequence). The CDR3 spans 12 residues. V lost 4 bases and J 3 bases, leaving 7 bases between the germline ends. CDR3 nucleotide sequence: TGTGCCTGGACAGGCTATGGAAACACCATATATTTT. Amino acids: CAWTGYGNTIYF.